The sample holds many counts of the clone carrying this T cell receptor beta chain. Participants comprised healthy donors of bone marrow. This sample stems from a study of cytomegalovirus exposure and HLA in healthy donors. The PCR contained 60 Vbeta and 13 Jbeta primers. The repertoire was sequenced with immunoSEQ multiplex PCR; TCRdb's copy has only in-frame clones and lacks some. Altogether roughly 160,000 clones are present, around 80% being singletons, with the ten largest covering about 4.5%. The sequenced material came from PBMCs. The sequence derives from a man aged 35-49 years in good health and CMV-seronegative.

In DNA form, the CDR3 reads TGTGCCTGGAGTCCGGGGGGGGTTTACAATGAGCAGTTCTTC. This translates into CAWSPGGVYNEQFF. V gene TRBV30 combines with J gene TRBJ2-1; 8 bases align to TRBD2. The germline CDR1 and CDR2 sequences are GTSNPN and SVGIG (reference sequence). Unmatched junction bases numbered 4, after V lost 2 bases and J lost 4 bases. CDR3 size: 14 residues.